A selection of T cell receptor beta chains follows, all from one sample in a study of T cell repertoires in cytomegalovirus infection. TCRdb re-called the reads with MiXCR, one entry per CDR3 protein. In the table there are some 400,000 distinct CDR3 sequences, about a third of which are singletons. The sample was PBMCs. The receptor set was obtained from a human donor in good health (CMV status not recorded). Some clones in this sample may be carry-over from other donors' samples. Each CDR3 is given with its conserved first and last residue.

V gene	CDR3 length	CDR3 protein
TRBV6-5	15	CASKRVAGGKDTQYF
TRBV20-1	15	CSATTSGSRGETQYF
TRBV10-3	14	CAIRGSSGGETQYF
TRBV5-1	16	CASSLAGDRHNSPLHF
TRBV15	16	CATSPGLGQGYSPLHF
TRBV15	16	CATRRPPNRAYNEQFF
TRBV29-1	14	CSVAGQGASTEAFF
TRBV12-3/TRBV12-4	17	CASSRTPNHRGLFGYTF
TRBV7-8	16	CASSFLERGSYNEQFF
TRBV7-9	18	CASSNPRDRGALDNEQFF
TRBV6-2/TRBV6-3	14	CASRDDPGPKEQFF
TRBV20-1	14	CSARDMGALTEAFF